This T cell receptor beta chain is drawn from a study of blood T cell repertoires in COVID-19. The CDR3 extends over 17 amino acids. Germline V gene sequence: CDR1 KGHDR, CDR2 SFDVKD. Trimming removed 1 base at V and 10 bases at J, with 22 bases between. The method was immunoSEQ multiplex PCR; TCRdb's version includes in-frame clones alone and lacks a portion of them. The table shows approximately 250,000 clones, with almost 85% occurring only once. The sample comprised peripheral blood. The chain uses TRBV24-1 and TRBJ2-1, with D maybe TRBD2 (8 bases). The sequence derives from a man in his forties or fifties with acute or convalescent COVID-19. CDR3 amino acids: CATSDLNRGLGAQEQFF. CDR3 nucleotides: TGTGCCACCAGTGATTTAAACAGGGGACTAGGGGCTCAAGAGCAGTTCTTC.